Included here is one TCR beta chain sequence, with context. Assay: immunoSEQ multiplex PCR; the TCRdb copy retains only in-frame clones and omits some. In the table there are around 130,000 clones, under 95% of which are singletons. CDR1 is SGHTA, CDR2 FQGTGA, per germline. The CDR3 has 16 residues. With 5 bases removed from V and 0 bases from J, the gap between germline ends came to 11 bases. This sample is part of a study of T cell responses to AZD1222 COVID-19 vaccine. About the research overall: Researchers grouped second doses given at about 4 or about 12 weeks into one pool.

The receptor's source is an adult in good health. The sample was peripheral blood, taken on day 0 of AZD1222 vaccination. The chain uses TRBV7-3 and TRBJ2-6; tentatively, D is TRBD2 (5 bases). DNA for the CDR3: TGTGCCAGCAGCCCCTCGAGGGCCTCTGGGGCCAACGTCCTGACTTTC. It is translated as CASSPSRASGANVLTF.